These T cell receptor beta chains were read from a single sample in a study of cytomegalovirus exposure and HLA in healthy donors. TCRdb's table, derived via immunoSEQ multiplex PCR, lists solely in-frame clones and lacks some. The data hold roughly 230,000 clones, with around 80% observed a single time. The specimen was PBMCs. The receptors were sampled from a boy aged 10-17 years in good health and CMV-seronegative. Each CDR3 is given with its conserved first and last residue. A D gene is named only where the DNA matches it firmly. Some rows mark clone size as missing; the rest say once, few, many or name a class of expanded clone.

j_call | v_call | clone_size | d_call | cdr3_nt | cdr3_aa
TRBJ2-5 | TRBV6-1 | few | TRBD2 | TGTGCCAGCAGTGAAGAGGCTAGCGGGGGGTCCCAGTACTTC | CASSEEASGGSQYF
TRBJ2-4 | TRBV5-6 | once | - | TGTGCCAGCAGCTTAGGAGGGGGCATAGCCAAAAACATTCAGTACTTC | CASSLGGGIAKNIQYF
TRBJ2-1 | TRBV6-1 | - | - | TGTGCCAGCAGTGGGAGGGGCCGCTCCTACAATGAGCAGTTCTTC | CASSGRGRSYNEQFF
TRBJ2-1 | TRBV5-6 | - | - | TGTGCCAGCAGCTTGTACTCATACAATGAGCAGTTCTTC | CASSLYSYNEQFF
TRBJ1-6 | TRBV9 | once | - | TGTGCCAGCAGCGGAACCCCTGGCGGTGAACGGTCACCCCTCCACTTT | CASSGTPGGERSPLHF
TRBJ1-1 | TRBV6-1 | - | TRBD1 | TGTGCCAGCAGTGGGTCCCGGGACAGGGGCCCGAGGACTGAAGCTTTCTTT | CASSGSRDRGPRTEAFF
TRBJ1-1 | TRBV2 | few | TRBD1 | TGTGCCAGCAAGGTGATAGGGGGACAGAAAGCTTTCTTT | CASKVIGGQKAFF
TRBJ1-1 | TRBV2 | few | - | TGTGCCAGCAGTCATGCCCCTGGGAGGGGAATGAACACTGAAGCTTTCTTT | CASSHAPGRGMNTEAFF
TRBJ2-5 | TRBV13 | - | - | TGTGCCAGCAGCTTACGCAGTACCCAAGAGACCCAGTACTTC | CASSLRSTQETQYF
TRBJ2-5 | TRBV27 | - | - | TGTGCCAGCAGCTGCGACTACCAAGAGACCCAGTACTTC | CASSCDYQETQYF
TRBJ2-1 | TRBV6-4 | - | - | TGTGCCAGCAGTGTAGGAGGGAGCTCCTACAATGAGCAGTTCTTC | CASSVGGSSYNEQFF
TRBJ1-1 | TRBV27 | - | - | TGTGCCAGCAGTTTTCAGGGGAAACAGGGTCGAACTGAAGCTTTCTTT | CASSFQGKQGRTEAFF
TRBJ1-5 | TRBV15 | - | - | TGTGCCACCAGCTGGGGGCGCGCGGACAATCAGCCCCAGCATTTT | CATSWGRADNQPQHF
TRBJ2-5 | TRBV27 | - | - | TGTGCCAGCAGCCTCCAGGGGCAGACTCAAGAGACCCAGTACTTC | CASSLQGQTQETQYF
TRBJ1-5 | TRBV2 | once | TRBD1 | TGTGCCAGCGGACAGGGCCCTCTACCCCAGCATTTT | CASGQGPLPQHF
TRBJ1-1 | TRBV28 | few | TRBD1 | TGTGCCAGCACTCCTCCGACAGGGGGGAACACTGAAGCTTTCTTT | CASTPPTGGNTEAFF
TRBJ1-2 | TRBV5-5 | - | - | TGTGCCAGCAGCTTGGATGGCGGTTTAGGCTATGGCTACACCTTC | CASSLDGGLGYGYTF
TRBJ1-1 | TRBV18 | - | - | TGTGCCAGCTCACAGGATCAGGGCAGGGTGAACACTGAAGCTTTCTTT | CASSQDQGRVNTEAFF
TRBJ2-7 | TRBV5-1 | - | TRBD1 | TGCGCCAGCAGCTTGGCAAGGGGACAGGGGTATATCTACGAGCAGTACTTC | CASSLARGQGYIYEQYF
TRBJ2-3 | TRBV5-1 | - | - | TGCGCCAGCATAGGCTCCGAATCTTTCGCGGGCACAGATACGCAGTATTTT | CASIGSESFAGTDTQYF
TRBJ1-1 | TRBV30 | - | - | TGTGCCTGGAGTGTAAATAGTTTCCGAGGTTTT | CAWSVNSFRGF
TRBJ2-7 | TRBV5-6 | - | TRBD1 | TGTGCCAGCAGCTTGGGGACAGGGTACGAGCAGTACTTC | CASSLGTGYEQYF